This section outlines one TCR beta chain sequence together with its context. This sample was included in a study of blood T cell repertoires in COVID-19. The CDR3 is made up of 16 amino acids. The V gene end was trimmed by 5 bases and the J gene end by 4 bases; junction bases not matched to a gene: 13. Germline CDR1 is SEHNR and CDR2 is FQNEAQ (reference sequence). Here immunoSEQ multiplex PCR was the method, and the copy in TCRdb shows in-frame clones only, minus some. The profile shows roughly 160,000 clones, approximately 91% of them singletons. V is TRBV7-9 and J is TRBJ1-2, with 7 bases identical to TRBD1. Sequenced sample: peripheral blood. This TCR was recovered from a man in his late teens or twenties with acute or convalescent COVID-19. CDR3 loop: CASSAHGQEEFYGYTF. The CDR3 DNA reads as TGTGCCAGCAGCGCCCACGGACAGGAAGAATTCTATGGCTACACCTTC.